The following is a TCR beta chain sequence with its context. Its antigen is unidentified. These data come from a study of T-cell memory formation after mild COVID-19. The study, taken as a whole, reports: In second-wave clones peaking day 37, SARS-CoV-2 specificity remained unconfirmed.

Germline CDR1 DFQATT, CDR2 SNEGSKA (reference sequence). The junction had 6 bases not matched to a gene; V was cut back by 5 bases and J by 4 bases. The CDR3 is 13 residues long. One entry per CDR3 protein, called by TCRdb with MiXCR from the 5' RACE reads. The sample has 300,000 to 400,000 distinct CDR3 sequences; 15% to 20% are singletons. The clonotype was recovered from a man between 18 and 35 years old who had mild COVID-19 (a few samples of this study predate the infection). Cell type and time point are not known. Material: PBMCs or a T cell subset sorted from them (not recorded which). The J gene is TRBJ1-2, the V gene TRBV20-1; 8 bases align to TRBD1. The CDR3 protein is CSAWTGTFYGYTF. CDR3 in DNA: TGCAGTGCTTGGACAGGGACCTTCTATGGCTACACCTTC.